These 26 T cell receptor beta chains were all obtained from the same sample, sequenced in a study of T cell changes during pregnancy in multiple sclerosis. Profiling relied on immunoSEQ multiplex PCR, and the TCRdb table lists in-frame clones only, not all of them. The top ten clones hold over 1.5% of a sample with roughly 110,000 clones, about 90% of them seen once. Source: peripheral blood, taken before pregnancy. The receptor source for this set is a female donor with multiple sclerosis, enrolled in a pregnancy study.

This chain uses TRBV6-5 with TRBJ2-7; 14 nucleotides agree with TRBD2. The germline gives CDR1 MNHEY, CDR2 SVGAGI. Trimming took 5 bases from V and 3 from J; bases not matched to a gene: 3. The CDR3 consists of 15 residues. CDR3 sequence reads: CASSPGLAGVYEQYF. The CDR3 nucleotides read TGTGCCAGCAGTCCGGGACTAGCGGGAGTCTACGAGCAGTACTTC.

CDR3 sequence reads: CASRAGRGTGQPQHF. CDR3 DNA sequence: TGTGCCAGCAGGGCAGGCAGGGGTACCGGTCAGCCCCAGCATTTT. The chain has TRBV6-5 and TRBJ1-5; D perhaps matches TRBD1 (6 bases). Germline loops: CDR1 MNHEY, CDR2 SVGAGI. This CDR3 region has 15 residues. The V end lost 6 bases, the J end lost 6 bases, and 18 bases lay between the germline ends.

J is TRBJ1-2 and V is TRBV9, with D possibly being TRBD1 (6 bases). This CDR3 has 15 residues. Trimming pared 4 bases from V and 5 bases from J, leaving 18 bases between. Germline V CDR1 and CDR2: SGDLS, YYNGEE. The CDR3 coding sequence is TGTGCCAGCAGCCCCTTTCTACAGGGAAATTATGGCTACACCTTC. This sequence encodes CASSPFLQGNYGYTF.

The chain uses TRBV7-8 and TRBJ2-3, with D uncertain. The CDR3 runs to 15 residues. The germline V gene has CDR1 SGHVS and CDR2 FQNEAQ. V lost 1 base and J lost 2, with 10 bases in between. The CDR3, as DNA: TGTGCCAGCAGCTTAGAAACTCCACCCACAGATACGCAGTATTTT. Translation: CASSLETPPTDTQYF.

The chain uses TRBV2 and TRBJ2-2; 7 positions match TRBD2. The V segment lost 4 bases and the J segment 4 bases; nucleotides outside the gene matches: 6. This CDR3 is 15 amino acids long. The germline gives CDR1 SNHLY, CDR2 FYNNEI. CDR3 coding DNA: TGTGCCAGCAGTGGGCTAGCGGCCATCACCGGGGAGCTGTTTTTT. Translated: CASSGLAAITGELFF.

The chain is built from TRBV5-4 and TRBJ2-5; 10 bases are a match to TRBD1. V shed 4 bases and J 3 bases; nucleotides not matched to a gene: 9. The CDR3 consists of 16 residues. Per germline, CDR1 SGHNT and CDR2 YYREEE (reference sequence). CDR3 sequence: CASSVRDRGNKETQYF. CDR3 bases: TGTGCCAGCAGCGTCCGGGACAGGGGAAATAAAGAGACCCAGTACTTC.

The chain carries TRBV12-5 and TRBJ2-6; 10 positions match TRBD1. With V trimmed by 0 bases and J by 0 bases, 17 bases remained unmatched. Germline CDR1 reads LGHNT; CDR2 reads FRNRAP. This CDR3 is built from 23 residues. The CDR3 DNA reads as TGTGCTAGTGGTTTGGTAGGATCCGGGACAGGGGCCGCGTTCAGCTCTGGGGCCAACGTCCTGACTTTC. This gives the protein CASGLVGSGTGAAFSSGANVLTF.

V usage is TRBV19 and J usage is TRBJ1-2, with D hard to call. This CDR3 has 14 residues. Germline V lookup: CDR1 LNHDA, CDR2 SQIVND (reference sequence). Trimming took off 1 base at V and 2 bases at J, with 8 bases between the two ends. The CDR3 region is CASSIGRRNYGYTF. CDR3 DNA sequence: TGTGCCAGTAGTATAGGGAGGCGGAACTATGGCTACACCTTC.

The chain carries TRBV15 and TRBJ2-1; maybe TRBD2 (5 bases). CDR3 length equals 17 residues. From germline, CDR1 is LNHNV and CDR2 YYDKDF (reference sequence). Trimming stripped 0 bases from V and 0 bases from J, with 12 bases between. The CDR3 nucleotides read TGTGCCACCAGCAGAGATAGCGCTCGCATCTCCTACAATGAGCAGTTCTTC. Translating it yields CATSRDSARISYNEQFF.

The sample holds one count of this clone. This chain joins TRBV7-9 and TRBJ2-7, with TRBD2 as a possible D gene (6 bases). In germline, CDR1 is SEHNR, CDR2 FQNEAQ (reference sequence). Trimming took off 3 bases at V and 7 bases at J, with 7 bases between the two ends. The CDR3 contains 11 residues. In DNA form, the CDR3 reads TGTGCCAGCAGCTTCGCGGGGGAGCAGTACTTC. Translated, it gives CASSFAGEQYF.

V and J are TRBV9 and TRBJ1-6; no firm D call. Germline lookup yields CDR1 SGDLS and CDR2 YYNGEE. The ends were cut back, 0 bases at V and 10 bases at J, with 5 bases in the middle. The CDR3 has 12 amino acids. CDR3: CASSVGESPLHF. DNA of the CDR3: TGTGCCAGCAGCGTAGGCGAGTCACCCCTCCACTTT.

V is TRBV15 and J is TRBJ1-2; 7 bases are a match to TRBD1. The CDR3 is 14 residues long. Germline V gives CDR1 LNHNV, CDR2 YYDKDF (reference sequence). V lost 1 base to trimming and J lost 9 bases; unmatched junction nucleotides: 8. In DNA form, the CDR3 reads TGTGCCACCAGCAGAGGACAGGGATTGTCTAGCTACACCTTC. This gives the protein CATSRGQGLSSYTF.

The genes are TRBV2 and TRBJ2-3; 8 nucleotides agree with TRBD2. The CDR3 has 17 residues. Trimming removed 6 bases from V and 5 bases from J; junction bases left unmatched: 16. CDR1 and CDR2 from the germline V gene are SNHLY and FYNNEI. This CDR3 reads CASSLTQAGGGQDTQYF. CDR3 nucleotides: TGTGCCAGCAGCCTTACGCAGGCGGGGGGTGGGCAAGATACGCAGTATTTT.

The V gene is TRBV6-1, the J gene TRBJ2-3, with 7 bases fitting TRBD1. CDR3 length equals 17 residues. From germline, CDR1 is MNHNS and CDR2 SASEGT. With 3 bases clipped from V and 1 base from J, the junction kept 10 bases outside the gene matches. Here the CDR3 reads CASSETPGQPRTDTQYF. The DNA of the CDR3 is TGTGCCAGCAGTGAGACACCGGGACAGCCACGCACAGATACGCAGTATTTT.

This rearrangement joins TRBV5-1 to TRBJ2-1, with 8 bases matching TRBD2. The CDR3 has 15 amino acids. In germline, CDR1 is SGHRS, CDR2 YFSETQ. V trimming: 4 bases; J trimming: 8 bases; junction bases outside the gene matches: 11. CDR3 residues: CASSVSGSRFDEQFF. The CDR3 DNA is TGCGCCAGCAGCGTAAGCGGGAGTCGATTCGATGAGCAGTTCTTC.

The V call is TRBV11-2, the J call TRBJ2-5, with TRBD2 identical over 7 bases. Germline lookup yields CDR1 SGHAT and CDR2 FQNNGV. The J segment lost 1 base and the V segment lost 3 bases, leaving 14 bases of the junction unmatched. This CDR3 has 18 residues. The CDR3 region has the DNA TGTGCCAGCAGCTTGGGTCCCCTACTACTAGCGCCCCAAGAGACCCAGTACTTC. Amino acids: CASSLGPLLLAPQETQYF. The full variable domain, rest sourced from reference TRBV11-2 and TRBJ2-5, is EAGVAQSPRYKIIEKRQSVAFWCNPISGHATLYWYQQILGQGPKLLIQFQNNGVVDDSQLPKDRFSAERLKGVDSTLKIQPAKLEDSAVYLCASSLGPLLLAPQETQYFGPGTRLLVL.

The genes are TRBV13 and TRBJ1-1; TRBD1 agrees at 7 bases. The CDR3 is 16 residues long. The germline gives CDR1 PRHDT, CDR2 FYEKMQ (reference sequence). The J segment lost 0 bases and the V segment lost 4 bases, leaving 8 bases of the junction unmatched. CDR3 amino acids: CASSSTRDSMNTEAFF. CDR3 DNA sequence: TGTGCCAGCAGCTCCACCCGGGACAGCATGAACACTGAAGCTTTCTTT.

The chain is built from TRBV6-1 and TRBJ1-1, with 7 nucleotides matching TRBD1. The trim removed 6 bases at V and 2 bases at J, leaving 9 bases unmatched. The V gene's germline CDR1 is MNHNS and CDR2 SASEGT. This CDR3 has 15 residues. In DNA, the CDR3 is TGTGCCAGCAGCCCCCGGGACAGAATTAACACTGAAGCTTTCTTT. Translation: CASSPRDRINTEAFF.

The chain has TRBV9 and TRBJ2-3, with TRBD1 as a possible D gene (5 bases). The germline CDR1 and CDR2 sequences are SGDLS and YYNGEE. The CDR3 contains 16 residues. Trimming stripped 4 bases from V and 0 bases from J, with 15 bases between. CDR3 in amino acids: CASSSPVTASTDTQYF. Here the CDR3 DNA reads TGTGCCAGCAGCTCACCCGTGACAGCAAGCACAGATACGCAGTATTTT.

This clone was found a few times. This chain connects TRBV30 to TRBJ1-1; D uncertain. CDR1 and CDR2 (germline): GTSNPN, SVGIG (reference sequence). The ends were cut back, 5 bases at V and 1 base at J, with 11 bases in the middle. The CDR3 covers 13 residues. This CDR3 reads CAWEGVGNTEAFF. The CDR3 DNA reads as TGTGCCTGGGAGGGAGTAGGGAACACTGAAGCTTTCTTT.

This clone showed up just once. The CDR3 DNA is TGTGCCAGCAGCGTAGCTCTCCTAGCGGGAGATAACGAGCAGTACTTC. Encoded protein: CASSVALLAGDNEQYF. This rearrangement joins TRBV9 to TRBJ2-7, with 10 nucleotides matching TRBD2. Per germline, CDR1 SGDLS and CDR2 YYNGEE. CDR3 size: 16 residues. V shed 0 bases and J 5 bases; nucleotides not matched to a gene: 8.

Here the CDR3 DNA reads TGTGCCAGCAGTTACTGGGGGGGGGCCTACGAGCAGTACTTC. Its protein is CASSYWGGAYEQYF. The chain combines TRBV6-5 with TRBJ2-7; the match to TRBD2 covers 7 bases. The CDR3 is 14 amino acids. From germline, CDR1 is MNHEY and CDR2 SVGAGI. V shed 1 base and J 2 bases; nucleotides not matched to a gene: 2.

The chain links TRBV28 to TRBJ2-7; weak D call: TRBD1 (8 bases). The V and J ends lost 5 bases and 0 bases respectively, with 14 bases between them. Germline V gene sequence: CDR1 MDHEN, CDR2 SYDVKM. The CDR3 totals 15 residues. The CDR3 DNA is TGTGCCAGCAGTCTACAGGGGGGGAGCTCCTACGAGCAGTACTTC. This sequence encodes CASSLQGGSSYEQYF.

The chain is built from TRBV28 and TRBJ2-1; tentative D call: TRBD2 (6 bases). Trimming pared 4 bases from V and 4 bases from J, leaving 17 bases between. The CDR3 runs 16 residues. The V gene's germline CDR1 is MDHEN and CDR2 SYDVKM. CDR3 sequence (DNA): TGTGCCAGCAGTTCTCCCTGGGGCGGAGGGTACAATGAGCAGTTCTTC. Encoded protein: CASSSPWGGGYNEQFF.

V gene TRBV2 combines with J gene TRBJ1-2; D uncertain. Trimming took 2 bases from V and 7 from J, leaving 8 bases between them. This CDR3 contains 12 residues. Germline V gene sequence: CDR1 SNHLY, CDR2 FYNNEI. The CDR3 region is CASSELRFGYTF. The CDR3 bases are TGTGCCAGCAGTGAATTACGGTTTGGCTACACCTTC.

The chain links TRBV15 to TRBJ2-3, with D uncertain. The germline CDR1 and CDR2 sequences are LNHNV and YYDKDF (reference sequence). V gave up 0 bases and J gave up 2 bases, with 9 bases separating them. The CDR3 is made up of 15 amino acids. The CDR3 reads CATSRDGRVTDTQYF. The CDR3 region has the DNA TGTGCCACCAGCAGAGATGGCCGGGTCACAGATACGCAGTATTTT.